The T cell receptor (beta chain) under discussion was sequenced for a study of cytomegalovirus exposure and HLA in healthy donors. Turning to the study itself: One earlier analysis, a look at 180 million or so T cells, found some 120 million unique TCR beta sequences.

Study-wide points: Reported findings show TCR beta sequences accurately forecast HLA-A and HLA-B alleles in most subjects. CMV antigen specificity of three CMV-associated chains was confirmed in vitro.

Both 60 Vbeta primers and 13 Jbeta primers went into the PCR. The data were produced by immunoSEQ multiplex PCR, yet TCRdb's version contains in-frame clones alone and is incomplete. The table has a few hundred thousand clones, roughly 80% seen once. This clone was counted once. Its antigen remains unknown. Sequencing input: PBMCs. The source of this sequence is a girl aged 2-9 years in good health and CMV-seronegative.

In nucleotides, the CDR3 is TGCGCCAGCAGCTTGGCGGAGACAGGGGTACATGGCTACACCTTC. Its translation is CASSLAETGVHGYTF. V is TRBV5-1 and J is TRBJ1-2; 8 bases map to TRBD1. Per the germline V gene, CDR1 is SGHRS and CDR2 is YFSETQ. Trimming cost V 0 bases and J 6 bases; bases outside gene matches: 7. The CDR3 has 15 amino acids. Full variable domain (missing parts from reference TRBV5-1 and TRBJ1-2): KAGVTQTPRYLIKTRGQQVTLSCSPISGHRSVSWYQQTPGQGLQFLFEYFSETQRNKGNFPGRFSGRQFSNSRSEMNVSTLELGDSALYLCASSLAETGVHGYTFGSGTRLTVV.